Below, one T cell receptor (beta chain) is given with its context. Time point of the sample: after dendritic cell vaccination, including at tumor progression/relapse. TCRB CDR3 was amplified from 2 ug genomic DNA or less. The primer mix had 60 V beta and 13 J beta primers. The repertoire was sequenced with immunoSEQ multiplex PCR; TCRdb's copy has only in-frame clones and lacks some. The sample shows fewer than 90,000 clones, around 83% of them seen only once. This sample is part of a study of glioma-infiltrating T cells after dendritic cell vaccination. The CDR3 runs 16 residues. V shed 1 base, J shed 6 bases, and the junction held 8 bases outside the gene matches. Per germline, CDR1 LNHDA and CDR2 SQIVND (reference sequence).

The TCR sequence derives from a human donor with glioblastoma. The specimen was blood, collected after dendritic cell vaccination. The genes are TRBV19 and TRBJ2-1, with 8 bases that match TRBD1. CDR3 sequence (DNA): TGTGCCAGTAGTATAGGAGTGGGGACAGGCCTCAATGAGCAGTTCTTC. It specifies CASSIGVGTGLNEQFF.